A single sample is the source of the 10 T cell receptor beta chains below, sequenced in a study of blood T cell repertoires in COVID-19. The method was immunoSEQ multiplex PCR; TCRdb's version includes in-frame clones alone and lacks a portion of them. The top ten hold about 4.2% of the sample, which has about 320,000 clones, more than 85% seen once. The sample taken for sequencing was PBMCs or T cells enriched from blood (not recorded which). The receptors come from a woman in her 30s who had been exposed to COVID-19.

This clone has just a few counts. The chain joins TRBV6-5 to TRBJ2-1; 8 bases fit TRBD2. CDR3 length: 15 amino acids. V dropped 0 bases and J dropped 5; count of bases not matched to a gene: 3. CDR1 is MNHEY and CDR2 is SVGAGI in the germline V gene. CDR3 loop: CASSYSAGGNNEQFF. The CDR3 DNA follows: TGTGCCAGCAGTTACTCGGCGGGGGGAAACAATGAGCAGTTCTTC.

This chain joins TRBV2 and TRBJ1-5; 7 bases match TRBD1. The germline V gene has CDR1 SNHLY and CDR2 FYNNEI. With 5 bases clipped from V and 3 bases from J, the junction kept 10 bases outside the gene matches. The length of the CDR3 is 16 residues. This CDR3 is CASSLQGQTLNQPQHF. Written as DNA, the CDR3 is TGTGCCAGCAGTCTACAGGGACAGACTCTCAATCAGCCCCAGCATTTT.

Details on this clone: At one end the junction does not follow the germline gene, possibly because of a read error. The J gene is TRBJ1-2, the V gene TRBV6-2 or TRBV6-3; 7 nucleotides agree with TRBD1. This CDR3 contains 17 residues. Germline-derived CDR1 and CDR2 are MNHEY and SVGEGT. The CDR3 spells CASSLPPGQSFLYVYTF. Written as DNA, the CDR3 is TGTGCCAGCAGTTTACCCCCGGGACAGTCTTTCCTCTATGTCTACACCTTC.

This chain links TRBV6-5 with TRBJ1-5; D is undetermined. The CDR3 spans 12 residues. The V end lost 5 bases, the J end lost 11 bases, and 13 bases lay between the germline ends. Germline V gene sequence: CDR1 MNHEY, CDR2 SVGAGI. CDR3: CASSPQGGTQHF. CDR3 bases: TGTGCCAGCAGTCCTCAAGGCGGGACCCAGCATTTT.

V usage is TRBV6-5 and J usage is TRBJ1-1; possible D gene TRBD1, 6 bases. The V gene lost 8 bases and the J gene lost 1 base, with 11 bases spanning the gap. Germline loops: CDR1 MNHEY, CDR2 SVGAGI. The CDR3 is made up of 13 amino acids. CDR3 protein: CASARGWNTEAFF. In nucleotides, the CDR3 is TGTGCCAGCGCCAGGGGATGGAACACTGAAGCTTTCTTT.

J is TRBJ1-2 and V is TRBV7-8; D ambiguous. Germline lookup yields CDR1 SGHVS and CDR2 FQNEAQ. Trimming left V 5 bases short and J 4 bases short, with 14 bases between. This CDR3 has 14 amino acids. This chain's CDR3 is CASSPRHLRYGYTF. The CDR3 DNA reads as TGTGCCAGCAGCCCCCGACATCTCCGCTATGGCTACACCTTC.

The genes are TRBV9 and TRBJ1-2; 9 nucleotides agree with TRBD1. This CDR3 contains 15 residues. CDR1 and CDR2 from the germline V gene are SGDLS and YYNGEE. J gave up 4 bases and V 2 bases, and 6 bases lay outside the gene matches. CDR3 protein: CASSVSTGGSYGYTF. In DNA form, the CDR3 reads TGTGCCAGCAGCGTCTCGACAGGGGGGTCCTATGGCTACACCTTC.

The chain links TRBV10-3 to TRBJ1-1; D is unclear. The CDR3 covers 13 residues. Germline V lookup: CDR1 ENHRY, CDR2 SYGVKD. Trimming removed 3 bases from V and 1 base from J, with 6 bases in between. CDR3 amino acids: CAISDAENTEAFF. CDR3 coding DNA: TGTGCCATCAGTGATGCAGAGAACACTGAAGCTTTCTTT.

The chain is built from TRBV5-1 and TRBJ1-1; D might be TRBD1 (6 bases). This CDR3 has 15 residues. Trimming shortened V by 2 bases and J by 1 base, and 12 bases separated the two germline ends. Per germline, CDR1 SGHRS and CDR2 YFSETQ. Here the CDR3 DNA reads TGCGCCAGCAGCTTAAGACAGGACCGGAACACTGAAGCTTTCTTT. Residues: CASSLRQDRNTEAFF.

This chain connects TRBV30 to TRBJ1-1; D is unresolved. This CDR3 is 13 amino acids long. Germline CDR1 and CDR2: GTSNPN and SVGIG (reference sequence). The germline V and J ends were trimmed by 2 bases and 0 bases, with 7 bases remaining between them. CDR3 residues: CAWSTRVNTEAFF. The CDR3 DNA follows: TGTGCCTGGAGTACTAGGGTGAACACTGAAGCTTTCTTT.